A single sample gave rise to the 13 T cell receptor beta chains below, sequenced in a study of OX40 agonist ivuxolimab in advanced cancers. Data came from immunoSEQ multiplex PCR; TCRdb stores just in-frame clones and leaves some out. The table lists tens of thousands of clones, about nine tenths of them singletons. Sequenced material: CD4+ or CD8+ T cells sorted from blood, taken in a trial of the OX40 agonist ivuxolimab. Receptors originate from an adult with an advanced solid tumor such as melanoma, head and neck, liver or kidney cancer.

The chain carries TRBV10-2 and TRBJ2-2; D gene unclear. CDR1 and CDR2 (germline): WSHSY, SAAADI. The CDR3 extends over 16 amino acids. V dropped 4 bases and J dropped 3 bases, with 15 bases sitting between them. The CDR3 here is CASSANPTRDTGELFF. CDR3 bases: TGCGCCAGCAGTGCGAACCCAACCAGAGACACCGGGGAGCTGTTTTTT.

CDR3 nucleotide sequence: TGTGCCAGCAGCGGCGGGACAGGTGGATCCTACGAGCAGTACGTC. The encoded protein is CASSGGTGGSYEQYV. The chain has TRBV7-8 and TRBJ2-7; TRBD1 matches 8 bases. The CDR3 consists of 15 residues. Trimming cost V 5 bases and J 1 base; bases outside gene matches: 7. Germline V lookup: CDR1 SGHVS, CDR2 FQNEAQ.

The chain recombines TRBV10-2 with TRBJ2-1; possible D gene TRBD2, 5 bases. The CDR3 extends over 13 amino acids. V was trimmed by 7 bases and J by 8 bases, leaving 15 bases between them. The V gene's germline CDR1 is WSHSY and CDR2 SAAADI. Written as DNA, the CDR3 is TGCGCCAGCACGGGGTGGGGTATCTATGAGCAGTTCTTC. This gives the protein CASTGWGIYEQFF.

This chain joins TRBV7-8 and TRBJ2-3; D remains ambiguous. The germline gives CDR1 SGHVS, CDR2 FQNEAQ. The length of the CDR3 is 14 residues. Trimming took off 0 bases at V and 1 base at J, with 5 bases between the two ends. CDR3 sequence reads: CASSLATGTDTQYF. CDR3 nucleotide sequence: TGTGCCAGCAGCTTAGCCACAGGCACAGATACGCAGTATTTT.

The rearrangement joins TRBV4-1 to TRBJ2-1, with D tentatively TRBD2 (5 bases). With 4 bases removed from V and 0 bases from J, the gap between germline ends came to 13 bases. The CDR3 has 16 amino acids. The germline gives CDR1 MGHRA, CDR2 YSYEKL. CDR3 protein: CASSRHRESSYNEQFF. The CDR3, as DNA: TGCGCCAGCAGCCGTCACCGGGAAAGCTCCTACAATGAGCAGTTCTTC.

J is TRBJ1-1 and V is TRBV6-5; D ambiguous. The germline V gene encodes CDR1 MNHEY and CDR2 SVGAGI. The V end was cut by 8 bases, the J end by 2 bases, with 12 bases between. This CDR3 is 13 amino acids long. The CDR3 loop is CASGVLYNTEAFF. The DNA for the CDR3 is TGTGCCAGCGGCGTATTGTACAACACTGAAGCTTTCTTT.

J is TRBJ1-1 and V is TRBV19; possible D gene TRBD1, 5 bases. Germline V gene lookup returns CDR1 LNHDA and CDR2 SQIVND (reference sequence). Trimming cost V 3 bases and J 2 bases, with 10 bases left between them. The CDR3 extends over 14 amino acids. The CDR3 coding sequence is TGTGCCAGTAGTATCGGGACGACAAACACTGAAGCTTTCTTT. Translation gives CASSIGTTNTEAFF.

The chain employs TRBV27 and TRBJ1-2, with a possible D match to TRBD1 (5 bases). V dropped 6 bases and J dropped 3 bases, with 11 bases sitting between them. This CDR3 has 13 amino acids. The germline V gene encodes CDR1 MNHEY and CDR2 SMNVEV (reference sequence). CDR3 nucleotide sequence: TGTGCCAGCAGGCCAGGGAGGGACTATGGCTACACCTTC. It translates to CASRPGRDYGYTF.

The rearrangement links TRBV5-1 to TRBJ2-1; 8 nucleotides agree with TRBD2. Unmatched junction bases numbered 6, after V lost 5 bases and J lost 8 bases. The CDR3 extends over 13 amino acids. In germline, CDR1 is SGHRS, CDR2 YFSETQ. This CDR3 is CASRDREGDEQFF. The CDR3 nucleotides are TGCGCCAGCAGGGATCGGGAGGGTGATGAGCAGTTCTTC.

The chain carries TRBV4-1 and TRBJ2-1; the D gene could be TRBD1 or TRBD2 (5 bases each). Looked up from germline, CDR1 is MGHRA and CDR2 is YSYEKL. The CDR3 spans 14 residues. V was pared by 4 bases and J by 5 bases, with 12 bases between. CDR3 coding DNA: TGCGCCAGCAGCCTGGTGGGGGTAGACAATGAGCAGTTCTTC. It specifies CASSLVGVDNEQFF.

The rearrangement uses TRBV6-5 and TRBJ2-2; no clear D. The length of the CDR3 is 13 residues. Germline CDR1 is MNHEY and CDR2 is SVGAGI. The V end was cut by 2 bases, the J end by 5 bases, with 6 bases between. Here the CDR3 reads CASSYGLTGELFF. The CDR3 DNA reads TGTGCCAGCAGTTACGGCTTAACCGGGGAGCTGTTTTTT.

J is TRBJ2-7 and V is TRBV2; TRBD2 agrees at 7 bases. Trimming removed 4 bases from V and 6 bases from J; junction bases left unmatched: 6. CDR1 is SNHLY, CDR2 FYNNEI, per germline. The CDR3 sequence is 13 residues long. CDR3 sequence reads: CASSVRGRPEQYF. CDR3 in DNA: TGTGCCAGCAGTGTGCGGGGGAGACCCGAGCAGTACTTC.

The CDR3 reads CASSLNQGGQETQYF. The DNA for the CDR3 is TGTGCCAGCAGCTTGAACCAGGGGGGACAAGAGACCCAGTACTTC. The gene calls are TRBV5-8 and TRBJ2-5; D perhaps matches TRBD1 (7 bases). V was shortened by 1 base and J by 2 bases, with 12 bases between the two germline ends. Germline assignment: CDR1 SGHTS and CDR2 YDEGEE. The CDR3 has 15 amino acids.